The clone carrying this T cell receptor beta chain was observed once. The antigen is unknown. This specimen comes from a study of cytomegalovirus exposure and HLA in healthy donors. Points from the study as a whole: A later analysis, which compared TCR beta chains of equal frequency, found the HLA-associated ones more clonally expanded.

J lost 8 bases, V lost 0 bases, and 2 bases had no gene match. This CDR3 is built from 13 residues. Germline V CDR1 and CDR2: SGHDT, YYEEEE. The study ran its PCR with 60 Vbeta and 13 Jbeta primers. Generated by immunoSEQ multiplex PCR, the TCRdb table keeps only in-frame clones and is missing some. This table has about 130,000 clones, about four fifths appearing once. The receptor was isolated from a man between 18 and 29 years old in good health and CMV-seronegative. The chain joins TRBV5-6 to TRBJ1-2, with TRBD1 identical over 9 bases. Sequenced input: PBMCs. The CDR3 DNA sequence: TGTGCCAGCAGCTTGGACAGGGGGCTAGGCTACACCTTC. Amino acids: CASSLDRGLGYTF. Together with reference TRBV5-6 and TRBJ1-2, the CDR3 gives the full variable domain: DAGVTQSPTHLIKTRGQQVTLRCSPKSGHDTVSWYQQALGQGPQFIFQYYEEEERQRGNFPDRFSGHQFPNYSSELNVNALLLGDSALYLCASSLDRGLGYTFGSGTRLTVV.